This T cell receptor (beta chain) was sequenced in a study of T cells in Graves' hyperthyroidism and ophthalmopathy. Study-wide results and caveats: Researchers report that a 13 V-J model separated ophthalmopathy from stable hyperthyroidism.

The V end lost 8 bases, the J end lost 4 bases, and 11 bases lay between the germline ends. Germline values: CDR1 SGHAT, CDR2 FQNNGV. This CDR3 has 13 residues. Details on this clonotype: Its antigen is currently unknown. A much bigger clone sits one base away, suggesting this may be a read error.

RNA transcripts provided the source from which TCR beta CDR3 regions were amplified. TCR CDR3 regions were first amplified by RT-PCR with HTBI primers. TCRdb analysed the multiplex PCR reads with MiXCR anew, one entry per CDR3 protein. The profile shows about 700,000 distinct CDR3 sequences, 40% to 55% of them singletons. The sequence came from an adult man with Graves' disease, either hyperthyroidism or ophthalmopathy (not recorded which). The sample was peripheral blood or thyroid tissue (not recorded which). The V and J genes are TRBV11-2 and TRBJ1-4; D perhaps matches TRBD1 (6 bases). The CDR3 is CASGGRGNEKLFF. Here the CDR3 DNA reads TGTGCCAGCGGGGGCAGGGGTAATGAAAAACTGTTTTTT. Based on the CDR3 plus reference TRBV11-2 and TRBJ1-4, the full variable domain is EAGVAQSPRYKIIEKRQSVAFWCNPISGHATLYWYQQILGQGPKLLIQFQNNGVVDDSQLPKDRFSAERLKGVDSTLKIQPAKLEDSAVYLCASGGRGNEKLFFGSGTQLSVL.